Listed below are T cell receptor beta chains from one sample, sequenced in a study of cytomegalovirus exposure and HLA in healthy donors. Some clones are missing from TCRdb's copy, which holds only in-frame ones; the method was immunoSEQ multiplex PCR. The sample has about 240,000 clones; approximately 81% are singletons. Sequencing was carried out using PBMCs. These receptors originate from an older woman in good health and CMV-seropositive. CDR3s include the opening cysteine and the closing phenylalanine or tryptophan. D genes are given only for firm matches. A row's size may be missing; if present it is once, few, many or a size class.

>.|.|TRBJ1-1|TRBV28
CASSSLSGNTEAFF
TGTGCCAGCAGTTCCCTGAGTGGGAACACTGAAGCTTTCTTT
>.|.|TRBJ2-5|TRBV27
CASSLGTPEEETQYF
TGTGCCAGCAGTCTGGGGACACCTGAGGAAGAGACCCAGTACTTC
>.|.|TRBJ2-7|TRBV10-3
CAVRGAGSSYEQYF
TGTGCCGTCAGAGGGGCGGGGAGCTCCTACGAGCAGTACTTC
>.|.|TRBJ1-1|TRBV27
CASSHTPLQNTEAFF
TGTGCCAGCAGTCATACCCCATTACAGAACACTGAAGCTTTCTTT
>TRBD1|.|TRBJ1-5|TRBV9
CASSPGTGQPQHF
TGTGCCAGCAGCCCCGGGACAGGGCAGCCCCAGCATTTT
>.|.|TRBJ1-2|TRBV6-1
CASRPGGVDYGYTF
TGTGCCAGCAGGCCGGGAGGGGTTGACTATGGCTACACCTTC
>.|.|TRBJ2-6|TRBV28
CASSFRRWRGANVLTF
TGTGCCAGCAGTTTTCGCAGGTGGCGCGGGGCCAACGTCCTGACTTTC
>TRBD1|.|TRBJ1-5|TRBV5-4
CASSFDRDQPQHF
TGTGCCAGCAGCTTCGACAGGGATCAGCCCCAGCATTTT
>TRBD1|.|TRBJ2-6|TRBV5-1
CASSWGQTPYSGANVLTF
TGCGCCAGCAGCTGGGGACAGACACCCTACTCTGGGGCCAACGTCCTGACTTTC
>.|.|TRBJ2-7|TRBV12-5
CASDRGAGTLGGQYF
TGTGCTAGTGATCGGGGGGCAGGCACCCTCGGAGGGCAGTACTTC
>.|.|TRBJ2-7|TRBV28
CASSLFGRTYEQYF
TGTGCCAGCAGTTTATTTGGGAGAACCTACGAGCAGTACTTC
>TRBD2|few|TRBJ2-5|TRBV18
CASSPTNGLAGETQYF
TGTGCCAGCTCACCTACCAACGGACTAGCGGGAGAGACCCAGTACTTC
>TRBD1|once|TRBJ1-2|TRBV5-1
CASSLESGGGYTF
TGCGCCAGCAGCTTGGAGTCAGGGGGCGGCTACACCTTC
>.|.|TRBJ1-3|TRBV5-6
CASSLDRVNTIYF
TGTGCCAGCAGCTTGGATAGAGTCAACACCATATATTTT
>.|few|TRBJ1-1|TRBV5-6
CASSSRQYEAFF
TGTGCCAGCAGCTCCAGACAGTATGAAGCTTTCTTT
>.|.|TRBJ2-7|TRBV4-2
CASSQDFGRSYEQYF
TGTGCCAGCAGCCAAGATTTCGGTCGCTCCTACGAGCAGTACTTC
>.|.|TRBJ2-7|TRBV10-2
CASADREEGVKYF
TGCGCCAGCGCAGACAGGGAGGAAGGGGTGAAGTACTTC
>.|.|TRBJ1-5|TRBV6-1
CASSEEGAQPQHF
TGTGCCAGCAGTGAAGAAGGGGCTCAGCCCCAGCATTTT
>.|.|TRBJ2-7|TRBV27
CASSLKGLASWEQYF
TGTGCCAGCAGTTTAAAGGGTCTAGCGTCGTGGGAGCAGTACTTC
>TRBD1|once|TRBJ1-1|TRBV5-1
CASSMGQKNTEAFF
TGCGCCAGCAGCATGGGACAGAAGAACACTGAAGCTTTCTTT
>.|.|TRBJ2-7|TRBV5-6
CASSLQNYEQYF
TGTGCCAGCAGCTTGCAAAACTACGAGCAGTACTTC
>.|.|TRBJ2-5|TRBV6-6
CASSYSTGFQETQYF
TGTGCCAGCAGTTACTCTACAGGGTTCCAAGAGACCCAGTACTTC
>TRBD2|.|TRBJ2-1|TRBV7-9
CASSYKAGIYNEQFF
TGTGCCAGCAGCTACAAAGCGGGAATCTACAATGAGCAGTTCTTC
>TRBD2|.|TRBJ2-7|TRBV7-9
CASSSTSGDSYEQYF
TGTGCCAGCAGCTCCACTAGCGGGGACTCCTACGAGCAGTACTTC
>.|.|TRBJ1-1|TRBV7-9
CASSLVRRNTEAFF
TGTGCCAGCAGCTTGGTCAGGCGGAACACTGAAGCTTTCTTT
>TRBD1|.|TRBJ1-5|TRBV5-5
CASSPGQGNQPQHF
TGTGCCAGCAGCCCGGGACAGGGGAATCAGCCCCAGCATTTT
>TRBD2|.|TRBJ2-7|TRBV11-2
CASSRASGLTLYEQYF
TGTGCCAGCAGCCGCGCTAGCGGCCTGACTCTCTACGAGCAGTACTTC
>TRBD2|.|TRBJ2-3|TRBV7-3
CASSFTSGPGTQYF
TGTGCCAGCAGCTTCACTAGCGGCCCCGGTACGCAGTATTTT
>.|.|TRBJ2-7|TRBV9
CASSVGPEGSEQYF
TGTGCCAGCAGCGTCGGACCGGAGGGGAGCGAGCAGTACTTC
>.|.|TRBJ1-4|TRBV6-5
CASRGAGERLFF
TGTGCCAGCAGGGGGGCGGGAGAGAGGCTGTTTTTT
>TRBD2|.|TRBJ2-3|TRBV4-1
CASSQELAGRPGDTQYF
TGCGCCAGCAGCCAAGAGTTAGCGGGACGCCCCGGGGATACGCAGTATTTT
>TRBD2|.|TRBJ2-1|TRBV5-1
CASSYSGSNNEQFF
TGCGCCAGCAGCTATAGCGGGAGTAACAATGAGCAGTTCTTC
>TRBD1|.|TRBJ1-1|TRBV28
CASSSRDRELNTEAFF
TGTGCCAGCAGTTCCCGGGACAGGGAGTTAAACACTGAAGCTTTCTTT
>.|.|TRBJ2-3|TRBV14
CASSQDQVAVTDTQYF
TGTGCCAGCAGCCAAGATCAGGTAGCGGTCACAGATACGCAGTATTTT
>TRBD2|.|TRBJ2-5|TRBV2
CASSEDVAGVETQYF
TGTGCCAGCAGTGAAGACGTAGCGGGAGTAGAGACCCAGTACTTC
>TRBD1|.|TRBJ1-2|TRBV7-9
CASSSDRGAYGYTF
TGTGCCAGCAGTTCGGACAGGGGGGCCTATGGCTACACCTTC
>.|.|TRBJ1-2|TRBV20-1
CSASRGGYTF
TGCAGTGCCTCAAGGGGGGGCTACACCTTC
>.|few|TRBJ2-7|TRBV7-9
CASSLGAQDPYEQYF
TGTGCCAGCAGCTTAGGAGCACAGGATCCGTACGAGCAGTACTTC
>TRBD1|.|TRBJ1-2|TRBV27
CASSSRHQGGGYTF
TGTGCCAGCAGTTCGAGACATCAGGGGGGCGGCTACACCTTC
>TRBD1|.|TRBJ1-3|TRBV9
CASSVDSATGAARNTIYF
TGTGCCAGCAGCGTAGACAGCGCCACAGGGGCTGCAAGAAACACCATATATTTT
>TRBD2|.|TRBJ2-7|TRBV18
CASSLLADFGGEQYF
TGTGCCAGCTCACTCCTAGCGGACTTCGGGGGGGAGCAGTACTTC
>.|.|TRBJ2-7|TRBV6-5
CASSYQRTYEQYF
TGTGCCAGCAGTTACCAGAGGACCTACGAGCAGTACTTC
>TRBD1|few|TRBJ1-4|TRBV10-3
CAISESRGQPNEKLFF
TGTGCCATCAGTGAGTCTAGGGGGCAGCCTAATGAAAAACTGTTTTTT
>.|.|TRBJ1-1|TRBV10-2
CASGVAEAFF
TGCGCCAGCGGTGTGGCCGAAGCTTTCTTT
>.|.|TRBJ1-5|TRBV4-2
CASSQDQVGSAAQHF
TGTGCCAGCAGCCAAGATCAGGTAGGTTCGGCAGCCCAGCATTTT
>.|once|TRBJ1-5|TRBV10-2
CASRQRNQPQHF
TGCGCCAGCAGACAGAGAAATCAGCCCCAGCATTTT
>.|once|TRBJ1-4|TRBV28
CASSERGRFF
TGTGCCAGCAGTGAAAGGGGGAGGTTTTTT
>.|.|TRBJ1-5|TRBV28
CASRSTSLANQPQHF
TGTGCCAGCAGATCGACAAGTCTAGCCAATCAGCCCCAGCATTTT
>TRBD2|.|TRBJ2-7|TRBV27
CASSLYSGKDYEQYF
TGTGCCAGCAGTCTCTATAGCGGGAAGGATTACGAGCAGTACTTC
>TRBD1|.|TRBJ1-1|TRBV7-9
CSSSLSYRGRKTEAFF
TGTTCCAGCAGCCTGAGTTACAGGGGGCGGAAGACTGAAGCTTTCTTT
>TRBD2|.|TRBJ2-5|TRBV5-4
CASSLRTSRGGLQETQYF
TGTGCCAGCAGCTTGAGGACTAGTCGGGGGGGCCTCCAAGAGACCCAGTACTTC